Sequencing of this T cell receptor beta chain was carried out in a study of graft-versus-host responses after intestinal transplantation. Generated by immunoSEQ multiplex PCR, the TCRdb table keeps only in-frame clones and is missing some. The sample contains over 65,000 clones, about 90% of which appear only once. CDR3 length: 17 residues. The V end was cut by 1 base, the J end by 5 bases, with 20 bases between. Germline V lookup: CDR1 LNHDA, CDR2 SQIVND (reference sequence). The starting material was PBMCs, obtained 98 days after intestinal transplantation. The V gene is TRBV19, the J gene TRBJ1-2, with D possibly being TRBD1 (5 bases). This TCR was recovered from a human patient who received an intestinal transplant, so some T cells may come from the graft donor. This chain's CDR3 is CASSIGWGSDVPYGYTF. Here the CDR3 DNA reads TGTGCCAGTAGTATAGGCTGGGGGTCGGACGTACCTTATGGCTACACCTTC.